The T cell receptor beta chain described here comes from a study of T cells in Graves' hyperthyroidism and ophthalmopathy. General observations from the study: Ophthalmopathy was predicted by the model a median of approximately six months ahead of onset. Peripheral blood also featured most of the thyroid clonotypes expanded above 0.001. A 13 V-J signature model discriminated ophthalmopathy versus stable hyperthyroidism.

V was cut by 1 base and J by 2 bases, with 9 bases left in between. Germline V lookup: CDR1 LGHNA, CDR2 YNFKEQ. CDR3 length: 15 residues. This clonotype was picked up many times. Its antigen is unidentified. Amplification of TCR beta CDR3 regions was performed using RNA transcripts as template. The HTBI primer set drove a first-round RT-PCR of the TCR CDR3. MiXCR, run by TCRdb on the multiplex PCR reads, gives a single entry per CDR3 protein. The sample has 400,000 to 600,000 distinct CDR3 sequences, 15% to 20% seen once; the top ten hold 25% to 30%. This receptor was obtained from a young woman with Graves' ophthalmopathy. The sequenced material came from blood. V gene TRBV4-2 combines with J gene TRBJ1-5, with D unresolved. The CDR3 DNA reads as TGTGCCAGCAGCCAAGTTTCGCAGGGCAATCAGCCCCAGCATTTT. It encodes CASSQVSQGNQPQHF.